The 2 T cell receptor beta chains reported below all come from one sample, sequenced in a study of T cells in Graves' hyperthyroidism and ophthalmopathy. Amplified TCR beta CDR3 regions derived from RNA transcripts. TCR CDR3 underwent first-round RT-PCR with the HTBI primer set. TCRdb reprocessed the multiplex PCR reads via MiXCR and lists one record per CDR3 protein. The table has around 340,000 distinct CDR3 sequences, around 18% seen once. The sample was blood. The receptors shown here come from a woman aged 40 to 50 with Graves' ophthalmopathy.

This clonotype was counted many times. The J gene is TRBJ1-5, the V gene TRBV12-3 or TRBV12-4; possible D gene TRBD1, 6 bases. The length of the CDR3 is 16 residues. Trimming left V 7 bases short and J 0 bases short, with 16 bases between. The DNA of the CDR3 is TGTGCCAGCACCGTTCACAGGGACAATAGCAATCAGCCCCAGCATTTT. Amino acids: CASTVHRDNSNQPQHF.

The J gene is TRBJ2-2, the V gene TRBV5-1, with TRBD1 matching 8 bases. The CDR3 length is 14 residues. Trimming cost V 6 bases and J 6 bases; bases outside gene matches: 7. Germline V CDR1 and CDR2: SGHRS, YFSETQ. The CDR3 nucleotides read TGCGCCAGCAACCGGGACAGGTACCCCGGGGAGCTGTTTTTT. Amino acids: CASNRDRYPGELFF.